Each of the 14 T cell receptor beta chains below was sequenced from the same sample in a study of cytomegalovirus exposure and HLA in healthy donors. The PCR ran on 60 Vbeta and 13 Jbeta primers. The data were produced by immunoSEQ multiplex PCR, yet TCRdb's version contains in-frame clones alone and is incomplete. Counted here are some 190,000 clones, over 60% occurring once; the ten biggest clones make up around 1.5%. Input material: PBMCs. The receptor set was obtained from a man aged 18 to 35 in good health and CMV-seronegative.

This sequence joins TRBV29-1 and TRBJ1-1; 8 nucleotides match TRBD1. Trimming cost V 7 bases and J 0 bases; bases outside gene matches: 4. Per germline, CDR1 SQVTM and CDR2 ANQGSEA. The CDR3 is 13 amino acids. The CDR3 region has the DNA TGCAGCGCCGTGACAGGGGTGAACACTGAAGCTTTCTTT. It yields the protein CSAVTGVNTEAFF.

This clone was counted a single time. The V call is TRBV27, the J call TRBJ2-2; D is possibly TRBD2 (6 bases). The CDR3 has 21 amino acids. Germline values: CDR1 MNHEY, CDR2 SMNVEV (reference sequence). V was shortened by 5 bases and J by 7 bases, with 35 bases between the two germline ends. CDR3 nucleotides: TGTGCCAGCAGTCCACCCTCGTGGAGGGTTCATTTTAAGATTCATGGCGGGGAGCTGTTTTTT. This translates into CASSPPSWRVHFKIHGGELFF.

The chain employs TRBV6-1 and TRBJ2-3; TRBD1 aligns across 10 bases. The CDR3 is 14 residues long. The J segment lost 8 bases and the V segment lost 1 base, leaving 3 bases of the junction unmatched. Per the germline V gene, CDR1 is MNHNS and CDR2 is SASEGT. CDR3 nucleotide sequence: TGTGCCAGCAGTGAAGGGACAGGGGGGCTTACGCAGTATTTT. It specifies CASSEGTGGLTQYF.

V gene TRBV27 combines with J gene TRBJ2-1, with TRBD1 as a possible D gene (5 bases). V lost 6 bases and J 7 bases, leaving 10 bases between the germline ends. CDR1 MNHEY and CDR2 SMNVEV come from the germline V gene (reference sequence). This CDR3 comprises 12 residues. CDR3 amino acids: CASRTQGNEQFF. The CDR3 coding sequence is TGTGCCAGCAGGACTCAGGGAAATGAGCAGTTCTTC.

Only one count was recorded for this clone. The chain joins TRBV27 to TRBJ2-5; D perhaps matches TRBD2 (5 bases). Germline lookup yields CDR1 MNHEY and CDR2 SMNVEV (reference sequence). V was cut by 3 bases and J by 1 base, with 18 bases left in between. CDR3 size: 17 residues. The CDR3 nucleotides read TGTGCCAGCAGTTTGAGGGCGACGAGGTCAACCCAAGAGACCCAGTACTTC. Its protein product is CASSLRATRSTQETQYF.

CDR3: CASSLGTGDEQYF. The CDR3, as DNA: TGCGCCAGCAGCTTGGGGACAGGGGACGAGCAGTACTTC. The rearrangement joins TRBV5-1 to TRBJ2-7; 9 bases agree with TRBD1. The V gene's germline CDR1 is SGHRS and CDR2 YFSETQ. The V and J ends lost 0 bases and 5 bases, in that order; junction bases with no gene match: 0. The CDR3 contains 13 residues.

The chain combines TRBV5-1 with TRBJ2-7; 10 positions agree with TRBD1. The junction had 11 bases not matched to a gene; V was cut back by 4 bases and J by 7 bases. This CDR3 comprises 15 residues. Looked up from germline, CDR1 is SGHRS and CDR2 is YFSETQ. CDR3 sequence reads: CASSTGTGVLGEQYF. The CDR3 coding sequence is TGCGCCAGCAGCACCGGGACAGGGGTACTGGGGGAGCAGTACTTC.

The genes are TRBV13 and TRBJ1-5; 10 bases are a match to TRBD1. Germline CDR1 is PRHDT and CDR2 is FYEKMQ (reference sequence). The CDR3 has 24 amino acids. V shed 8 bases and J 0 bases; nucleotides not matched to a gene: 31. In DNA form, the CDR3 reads TGTGCCAGCGGATTAGTCTCCGGGACAGGGGATCTTCTTCTCCCACTTTATAGCAATCAGCCCCAGCATTTT. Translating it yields CASGLVSGTGDLLLPLYSNQPQHF. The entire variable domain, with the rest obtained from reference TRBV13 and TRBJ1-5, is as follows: AAGVIQSPRHLIKEKRETATLKCYPIPRHDTVYWYQQGPGQDPQFLISFYEKMQSDKGSIPDRFSAQQFSDYHSELNMSSLELGDSALYFCASGLVSGTGDLLLPLYSNQPQHFGDGTRLSIL.

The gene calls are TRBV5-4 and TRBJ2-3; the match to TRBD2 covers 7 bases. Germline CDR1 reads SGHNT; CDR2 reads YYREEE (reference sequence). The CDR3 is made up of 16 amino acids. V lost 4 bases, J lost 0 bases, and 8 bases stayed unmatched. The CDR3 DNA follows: TGTGCCAGCAGCCCCGGAGGGCGGGGGAGCACAGATACGCAGTATTTT. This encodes CASSPGGRGSTDTQYF.

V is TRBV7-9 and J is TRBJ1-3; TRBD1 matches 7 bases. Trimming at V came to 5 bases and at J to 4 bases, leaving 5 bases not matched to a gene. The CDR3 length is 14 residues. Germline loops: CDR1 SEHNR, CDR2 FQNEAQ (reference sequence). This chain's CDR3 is CASSHRQGGNTIYF. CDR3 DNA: TGTGCCAGCAGCCATCGACAGGGAGGAAACACCATATATTTT.

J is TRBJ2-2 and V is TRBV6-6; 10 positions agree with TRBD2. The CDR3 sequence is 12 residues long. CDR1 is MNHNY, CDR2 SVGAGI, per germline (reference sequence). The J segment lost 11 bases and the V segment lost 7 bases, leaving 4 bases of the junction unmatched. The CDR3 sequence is CASKASGGELFF. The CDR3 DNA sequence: TGTGCCAGCAAGGCTAGCGGGGGTGAGCTGTTTTTT.

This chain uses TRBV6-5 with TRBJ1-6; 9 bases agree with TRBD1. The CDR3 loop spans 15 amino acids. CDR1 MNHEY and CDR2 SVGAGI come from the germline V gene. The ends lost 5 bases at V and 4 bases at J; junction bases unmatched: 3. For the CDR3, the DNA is TGTGCCAGCAGTCCCGGGACAGGGTATAATTCACCCCTCCACTTT. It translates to CASSPGTGYNSPLHF.

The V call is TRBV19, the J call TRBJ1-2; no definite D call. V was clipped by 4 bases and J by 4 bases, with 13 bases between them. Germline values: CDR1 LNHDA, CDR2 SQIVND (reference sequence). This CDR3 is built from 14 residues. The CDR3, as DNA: TGTGCCAGTAGTAGAGATCCGGTGAGCTATGGCTACACCTTC. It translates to CASSRDPVSYGYTF.

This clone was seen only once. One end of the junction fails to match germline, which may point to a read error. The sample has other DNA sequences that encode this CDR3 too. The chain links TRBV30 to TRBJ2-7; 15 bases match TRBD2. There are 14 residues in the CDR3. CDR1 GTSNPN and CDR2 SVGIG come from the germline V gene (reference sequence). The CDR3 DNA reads TGTGCCTGGAGCCGGACTAGCGGGAGGGACGAGCAGTACTTT. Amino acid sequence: CAWSRTSGRDEQYF.